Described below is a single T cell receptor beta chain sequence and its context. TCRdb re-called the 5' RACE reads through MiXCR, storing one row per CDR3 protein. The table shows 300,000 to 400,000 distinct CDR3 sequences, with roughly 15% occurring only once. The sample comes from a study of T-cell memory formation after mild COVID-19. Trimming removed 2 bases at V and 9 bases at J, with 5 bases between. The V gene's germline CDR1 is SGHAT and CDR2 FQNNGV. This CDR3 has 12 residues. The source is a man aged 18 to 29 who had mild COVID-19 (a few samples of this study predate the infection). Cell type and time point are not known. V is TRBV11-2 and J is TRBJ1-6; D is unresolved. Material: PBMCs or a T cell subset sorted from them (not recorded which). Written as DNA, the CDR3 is TGTGCCAGCAGCTTATCCGGTTCACCCCTCCACTTT. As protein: CASSLSGSPLHF.